This T cell receptor (beta chain) was captured in a study of blood T cell repertoires in COVID-19. Per the study methods: Nucleated cell counts were estimated from reference gene primer amplification. The protocol was immunoSEQ multiplex PCR, while the TCRdb copy is restricted to in-frame clones and leaves out a portion. D and trimming were read from the DNA, whereas the V and J calls and clone size are those reported in that table. The data show 250,000 to 350,000 clones, approximately 90% seen once. V lost 1 base to trimming and J lost 0 bases, with 28 bases between them. CDR1 and CDR2 from the germline V gene are WNHNN and SYGVQD (reference sequence). The CDR3 is 22 amino acids.

This TCR was recovered from a woman aged 30 to 39 with active or convalescent COVID-19. The sequencing input was peripheral blood. The chain is built from TRBV10-1 and TRBJ1-5; D may be TRBD1 (6 bases). The CDR3 reads CASSELAKRRGRLEYSNQPQHF. CDR3 in DNA: TGCGCCAGCAGTGAGTTAGCTAAACGCAGGGGTCGCCTCGAATATAGCAATCAGCCCCAGCATTTT.